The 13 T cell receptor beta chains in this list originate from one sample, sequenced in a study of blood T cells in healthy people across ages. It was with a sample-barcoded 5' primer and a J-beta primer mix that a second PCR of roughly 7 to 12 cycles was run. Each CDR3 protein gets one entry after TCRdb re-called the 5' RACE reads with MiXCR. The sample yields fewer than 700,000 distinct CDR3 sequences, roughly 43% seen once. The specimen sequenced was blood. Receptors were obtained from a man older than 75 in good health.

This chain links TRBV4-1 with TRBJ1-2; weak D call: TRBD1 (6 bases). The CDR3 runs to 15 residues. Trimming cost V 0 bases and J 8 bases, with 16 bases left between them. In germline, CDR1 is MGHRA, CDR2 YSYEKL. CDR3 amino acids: CASSQEGGTSEGYTF. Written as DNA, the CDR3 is TGCGCCAGCAGCCAAGAAGGGGGTACTTCCGAAGGCTACACCTTC.

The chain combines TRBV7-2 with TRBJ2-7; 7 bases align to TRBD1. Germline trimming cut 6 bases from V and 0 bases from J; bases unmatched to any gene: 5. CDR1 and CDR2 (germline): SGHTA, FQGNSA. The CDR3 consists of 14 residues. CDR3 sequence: CASRGTVSSYEQYF. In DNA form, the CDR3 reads TGTGCCAGCAGGGGGACAGTAAGCTCCTACGAGCAGTACTTC.

The chain's CDR3 is CASSALGNNSPLHF. Written as DNA, the CDR3 is TGTGCCAGCAGCGCCCTGGGGAATAATTCACCCCTCCACTTT. The V call is TRBV7-8, the J call TRBJ1-6; D is uncertain. The CDR3 consists of 14 residues. Germline V gives CDR1 SGHVS, CDR2 FQNEAQ. Trimming shortened V by 5 bases and J by 5 bases, and 10 bases separated the two germline ends. The entire variable domain, with the rest obtained from reference TRBV7-8 and TRBJ1-6, is as follows: GAGVSQSPRYKVAKRGQDVALRCDPISGHVSLFWYQQALGQGPEFLTYFQNEAQLDKSGLPSDRFFAERPEGSVSTLKIQRTQQEDSAVYLCASSALGNNSPLHFGNGTRLTVT.

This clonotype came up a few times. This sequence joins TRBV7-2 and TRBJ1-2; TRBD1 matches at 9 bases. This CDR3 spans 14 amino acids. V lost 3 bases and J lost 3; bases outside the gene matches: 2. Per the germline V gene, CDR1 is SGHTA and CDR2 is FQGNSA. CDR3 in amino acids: CASSFTGGDYGYTF. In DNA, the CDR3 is TGTGCCAGCAGCTTTACAGGGGGCGACTATGGCTACACCTTC.

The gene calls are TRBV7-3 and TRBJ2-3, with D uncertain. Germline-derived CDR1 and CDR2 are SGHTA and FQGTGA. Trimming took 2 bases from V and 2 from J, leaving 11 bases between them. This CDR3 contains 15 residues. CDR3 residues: CASSLDSLDTDTQYF. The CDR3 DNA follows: TGTGCCAGCAGCTTAGATTCGCTAGACACAGATACGCAGTATTTT. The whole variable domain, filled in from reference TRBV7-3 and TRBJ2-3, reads GAGVSQTPSNKVTEKGKYVELRCDPISGHTALYWYRQSLGQGPEFLIYFQGTGAADDSGLPNDRFFAVRPEGSVSTLKIQRTERGDSAVYLCASSLDSLDTDTQYFGPGTRLTVL.

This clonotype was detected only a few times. The CDR3 sequence is CASSGRAGRNTGELFF. CDR3 nucleotide sequence: TGTGCCAGCAGCGGACGAGCGGGGAGGAACACCGGGGAGCTGTTTTTT. The J gene is TRBJ2-2, the V gene TRBV7-2, with 7 nucleotides matching TRBD2. This CDR3 region has 16 residues. V lost 5 bases to trimming and J lost 1 base; unmatched junction nucleotides: 7. The germline V gene encodes CDR1 SGHTA and CDR2 FQGNSA.

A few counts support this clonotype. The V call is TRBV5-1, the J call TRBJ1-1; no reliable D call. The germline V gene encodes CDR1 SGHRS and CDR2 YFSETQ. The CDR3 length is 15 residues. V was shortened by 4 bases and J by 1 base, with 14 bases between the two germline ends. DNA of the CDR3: TGCGCCAGCAGCCCCGACGGCATTAGGAACACTGAAGCTTTCTTT. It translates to CASSPDGIRNTEAFF.

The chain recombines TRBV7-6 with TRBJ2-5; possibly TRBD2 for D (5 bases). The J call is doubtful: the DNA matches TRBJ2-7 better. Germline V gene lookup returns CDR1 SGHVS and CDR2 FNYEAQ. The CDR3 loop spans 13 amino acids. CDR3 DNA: TGTGCCAGCAGCTTAGACGCTAGCACCGAGCAGTACTTC. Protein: CASSLDASTEQYF.

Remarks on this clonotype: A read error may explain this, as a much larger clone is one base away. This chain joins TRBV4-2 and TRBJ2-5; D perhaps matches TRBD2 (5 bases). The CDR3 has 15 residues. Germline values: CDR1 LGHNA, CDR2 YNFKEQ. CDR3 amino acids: CASSQARTGKEAQYF. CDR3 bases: TGTGCCAGCAGCCAAGCGAGGACGGGGAAAGAGGCCCAGTACTTC.

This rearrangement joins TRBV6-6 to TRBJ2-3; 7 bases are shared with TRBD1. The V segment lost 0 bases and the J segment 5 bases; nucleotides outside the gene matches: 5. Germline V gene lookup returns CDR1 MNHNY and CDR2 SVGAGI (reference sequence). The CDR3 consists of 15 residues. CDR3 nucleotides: TGTGCCAGCAGTTACTCTCCAGGGGGTGGAGATACGCAGTATTTT. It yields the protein CASSYSPGGGDTQYF.

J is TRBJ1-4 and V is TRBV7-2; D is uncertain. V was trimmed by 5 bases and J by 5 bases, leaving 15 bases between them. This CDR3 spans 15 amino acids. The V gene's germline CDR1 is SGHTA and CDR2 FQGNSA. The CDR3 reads CASSGERGRNEKLFF. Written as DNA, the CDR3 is TGTGCCAGCAGCGGCGAGCGGGGTAGAAATGAAAAACTGTTTTTT.

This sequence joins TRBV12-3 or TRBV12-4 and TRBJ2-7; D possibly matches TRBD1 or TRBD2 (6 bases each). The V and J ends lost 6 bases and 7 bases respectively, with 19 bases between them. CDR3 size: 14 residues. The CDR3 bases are TGTGCCAGCAGGGGGCCGGGGGCGCAAGGGGAGCAGTACTTC. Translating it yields CASRGPGAQGEQYF.

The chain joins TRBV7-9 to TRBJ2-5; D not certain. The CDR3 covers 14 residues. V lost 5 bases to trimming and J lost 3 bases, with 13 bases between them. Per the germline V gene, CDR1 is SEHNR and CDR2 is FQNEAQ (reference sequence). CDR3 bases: TGTGCCAGCAGCCGACAAGGGCCTAAAGAGACCCAGTACTTC. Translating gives CASSRQGPKETQYF.